The clone carrying this T cell receptor (beta chain) was seen ten or more times. The source of the sample is a study of CD8 T cells in ankylosing spondylitis. CDR3 size: 14 residues. V was clipped by 0 bases and J by 3 bases, with 10 bases between them. Germline-derived CDR1 and CDR2 are SGHRS and YFSETQ. One entry per CDR3 protein results from TCRdb running MiXCR on the 5' RACE reads. In the table there are about 300,000 distinct CDR3 sequences, more than 9% of which are singletons. This clonotype was sampled from a female donor with ankylosing spondylitis or in good health (not recorded which). The source material was blood, either unsorted or a sorted T cell fraction (not recorded which). This chain links TRBV5-1 with TRBJ2-7; D gene unclear. CDR3 protein: CASSLAPPFYEQYF. CDR3 in DNA: TGCGCCAGCAGCTTGGCTCCTCCATTCTACGAGCAGTACTTC.